The T cell receptor (beta chain) under discussion was sequenced for a study of control samples from healthy donors and cancer patients. The CDR3 contains 11 residues. Trimming cost V 4 bases and J 9 bases, with 10 bases left between them. Germline V lookup: CDR1 DFQATT, CDR2 SNEGSKA (reference sequence). Clones were read by immunoSEQ multiplex PCR, and TCRdb kept only the in-frame ones, dropping some. The sample shows 150,000 to 200,000 clones, approximately 86% of them seen only once. The chain links TRBV20-1 to TRBJ2-1, with D possibly TRBD1 on 5 matching bases. Sequenced sample: blood. The receptor's source is a woman aged 30 to 39 in good health. The CDR3 DNA sequence: TGCAGTGCTATCAGGGTTAGTGAGCAGTTCTTC. Protein product: CSAIRVSEQFF.